This T cell receptor (beta chain) was sequenced during a study of beta chain features in type 1 diabetes. General observations from the study: People with Type 1 diabetes carried modestly yet significantly shorter TCRB CDR3s in all four CD4+ subsets. HLA influence on TCRB rearrangement stayed unresolved here.

What was sequenced were expressed TCRB transcripts, since all of the isolated RNA had been reverse transcribed. Each sample of naive, central memory or regulatory T cells had, on average, approximately 3.5 million reads. The method was immunoSEQ multiplex PCR; TCRdb's version includes in-frame clones alone and lacks a portion of them. The top ten hold approximately 1.4% of the sample, which has more than 110,000 clones, 6.9% seen once. A note on this clone: Its antigen remains unknown.

The germline V gene encodes CDR1 MNHNS and CDR2 SASEGT. The CDR3 totals 15 residues. Trimming took off 6 bases at V and 1 base at J, with 16 bases between the two ends. The TCR was taken from a young woman in good health. The chain uses TRBV6-1 and TRBJ2-7, with D perhaps matching TRBD1 (5 bases). Sequencing was carried out using central memory CD4+ T cells from blood. The CDR3 coding sequence is TGTGCCAGCAGACAGTACAAAACAGGTTCCTACGAGCAGTACTTC. This translates into CASRQYKTGSYEQYF.